This T cell receptor (beta chain) was sequenced during a study of blood T cell repertoires in COVID-19. Study-level information: The study drew acute and convalescent COVID-19 samples from the United States, Italy and Spain. PBMCs, B-cell-depleted T cells, or T cells were the source of the cDNA or gDNA that made up the material.

In this sample, this clone turned up a few times. In the original workflow: Amplification with reference gene primers provided the estimates of nucleated cell counts. Sequenced by immunoSEQ multiplex PCR; TCRdb stores in-frame clones only, minus some. That table supplies the V and J calls and clone size; D and trimming were determined from the DNA. The sample yields over 250,000 clones, about four fifths seen once. Germline V CDR1 and CDR2: SGDLS, YYNGEE. The CDR3 covers 16 residues. J lost 2 bases, V lost 0 bases, and 4 bases had no gene match. This clonotype was obtained from a woman aged 45-65 years who had recovered from COVID-19. This rearrangement joins TRBV9 to TRBJ2-3; TRBD2 matches 9 bases. Sequenced material: peripheral blood. CDR3 sequence: CASSVVAGVPTDTQYF. The CDR3 region has the DNA TGTGCCAGCAGCGTAGTAGCGGGAGTTCCCACAGATACGCAGTATTTT.